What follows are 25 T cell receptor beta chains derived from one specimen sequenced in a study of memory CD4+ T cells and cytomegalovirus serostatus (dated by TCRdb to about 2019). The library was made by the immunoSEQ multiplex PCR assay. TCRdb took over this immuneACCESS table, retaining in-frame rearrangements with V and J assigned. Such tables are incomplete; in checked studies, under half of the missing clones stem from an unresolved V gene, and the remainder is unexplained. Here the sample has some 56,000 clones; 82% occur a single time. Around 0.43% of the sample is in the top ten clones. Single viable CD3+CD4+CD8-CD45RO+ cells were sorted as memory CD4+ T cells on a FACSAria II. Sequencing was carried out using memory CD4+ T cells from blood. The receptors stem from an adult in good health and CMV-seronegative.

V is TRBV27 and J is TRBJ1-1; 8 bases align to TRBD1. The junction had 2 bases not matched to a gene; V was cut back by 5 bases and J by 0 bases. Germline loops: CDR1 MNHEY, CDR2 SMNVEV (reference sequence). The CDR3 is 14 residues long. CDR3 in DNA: TGTGCCAGCAGTCCGGACAGGGTGAACACTGAAGCTTTCTTT. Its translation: CASSPDRVNTEAFF.

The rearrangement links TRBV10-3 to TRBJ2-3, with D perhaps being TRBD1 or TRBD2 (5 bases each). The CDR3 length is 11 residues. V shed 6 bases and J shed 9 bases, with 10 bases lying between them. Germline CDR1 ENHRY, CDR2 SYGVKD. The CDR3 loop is CAISEGYTQYF. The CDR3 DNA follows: TGTGCCATCAGCGAGGGGTACACGCAGTATTTT.

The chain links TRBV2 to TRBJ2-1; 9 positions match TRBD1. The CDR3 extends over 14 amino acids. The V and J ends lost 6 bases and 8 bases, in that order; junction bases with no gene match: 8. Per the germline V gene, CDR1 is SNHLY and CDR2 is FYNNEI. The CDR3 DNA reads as TGTGCCAGCAGGGTTACAGGGGGCGGCGATGAGCAGTTCTTC. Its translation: CASRVTGGGDEQFF.

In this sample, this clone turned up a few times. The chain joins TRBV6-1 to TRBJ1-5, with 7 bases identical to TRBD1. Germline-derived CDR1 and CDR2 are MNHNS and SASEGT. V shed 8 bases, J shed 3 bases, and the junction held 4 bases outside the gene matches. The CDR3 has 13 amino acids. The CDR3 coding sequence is TGTGCCAGCGGGGGACAGTTCAATCAGCCCCAGCATTTT. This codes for CASGGQFNQPQHF.

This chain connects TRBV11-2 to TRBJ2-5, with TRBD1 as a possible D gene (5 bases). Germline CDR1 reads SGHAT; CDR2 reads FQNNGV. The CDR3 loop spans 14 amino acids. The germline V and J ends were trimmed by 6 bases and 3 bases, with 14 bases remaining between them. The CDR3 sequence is CASRLRQSEETQYF. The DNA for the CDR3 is TGTGCCAGCAGACTCCGACAGAGCGAAGAGACCCAGTACTTC.

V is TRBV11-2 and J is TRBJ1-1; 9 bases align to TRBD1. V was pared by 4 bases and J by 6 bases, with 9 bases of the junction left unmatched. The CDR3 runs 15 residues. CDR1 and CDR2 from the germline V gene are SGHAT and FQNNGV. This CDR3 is CASSSLRDRAAEAFF. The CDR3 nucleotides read TGTGCCAGCAGCTCCCTCCGGGACAGGGCGGCTGAAGCTTTCTTT.

The CDR3 DNA follows: TGCGCCAGCAGTTTACAGGGGGGGGTTTCTGGGGCCAACGTCCTGACTTTC. Residues: CASSLQGGVSGANVLTF. The V call is TRBV5-1, the J call TRBJ2-6; D may be TRBD1 (8 bases). The length of the CDR3 is 17 residues. V was trimmed by 5 bases and J by 1 base, leaving 16 bases between them. Germline CDR1 SGHRS, CDR2 YFSETQ. The whole variable domain, filled in from reference TRBV5-1 and TRBJ2-6, reads KAGVTQTPRYLIKTRGQQVTLSCSPISGHRSVSWYQQTPGQGLQFLFEYFSETQRNKGNFPGRFSGRQFSNSRSEMNVSTLELGDSALYLCASSLQGGVSGANVLTFGAGSRLTVL.

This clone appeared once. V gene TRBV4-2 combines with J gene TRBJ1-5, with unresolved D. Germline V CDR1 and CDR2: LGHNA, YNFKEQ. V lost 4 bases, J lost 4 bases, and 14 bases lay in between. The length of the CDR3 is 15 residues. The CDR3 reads CASSPDPGGNQPQHF. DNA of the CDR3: TGTGCCAGCAGCCCCGACCCGGGCGGGAATCAGCCCCAGCATTTT.

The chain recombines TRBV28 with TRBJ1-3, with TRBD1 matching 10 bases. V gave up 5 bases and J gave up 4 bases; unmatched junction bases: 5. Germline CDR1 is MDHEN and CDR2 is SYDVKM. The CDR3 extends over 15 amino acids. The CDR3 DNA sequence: TGTGCCAGCAGTCGACAGGGGGCGGGGGGAAACACCATATATTTT. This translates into CASSRQGAGGNTIYF.

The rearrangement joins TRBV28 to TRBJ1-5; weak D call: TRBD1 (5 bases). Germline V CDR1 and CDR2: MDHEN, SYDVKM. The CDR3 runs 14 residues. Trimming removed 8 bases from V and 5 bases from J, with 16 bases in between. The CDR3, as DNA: TGTGCCAGCCGGGGCGGGTTGAAGGATCAGCCCCAGCATTTT. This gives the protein CASRGGLKDQPQHF.

The CDR3 sequence: CASSERPNYGYTF. The CDR3 DNA follows: TGTGCCAGCAGTGAAAGACCGAACTATGGCTACACCTTC. This rearrangement joins TRBV6-5 to TRBJ1-2; D is undetermined. The CDR3 has 13 amino acids. Trimming cost V 5 bases and J 2 bases, with 9 bases left between them. Germline V gene data show CDR1 as MNHEY and CDR2 as SVGAGI.

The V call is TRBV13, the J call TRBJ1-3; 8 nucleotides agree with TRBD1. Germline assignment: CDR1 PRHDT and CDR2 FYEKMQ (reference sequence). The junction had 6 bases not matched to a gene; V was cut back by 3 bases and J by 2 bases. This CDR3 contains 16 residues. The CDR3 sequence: CASSLDGQGTGNTIYF. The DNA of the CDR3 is TGTGCCAGCAGCTTGGACGGACAGGGTACTGGAAACACCATATATTTT.

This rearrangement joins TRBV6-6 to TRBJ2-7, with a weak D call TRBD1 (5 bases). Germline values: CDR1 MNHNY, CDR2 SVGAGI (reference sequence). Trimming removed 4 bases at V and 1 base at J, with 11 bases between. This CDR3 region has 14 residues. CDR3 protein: CASSSAGLSYEQYF. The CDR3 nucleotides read TGTGCCAGCAGTTCGGCAGGGCTTTCCTACGAGCAGTACTTC.

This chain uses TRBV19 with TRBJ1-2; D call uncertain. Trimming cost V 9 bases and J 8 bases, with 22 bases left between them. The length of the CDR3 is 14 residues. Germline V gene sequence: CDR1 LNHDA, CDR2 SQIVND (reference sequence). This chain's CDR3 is CASEAADIRRGYTF. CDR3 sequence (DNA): TGTGCCAGCGAGGCGGCGGATATCAGGAGGGGCTACACCTTC.

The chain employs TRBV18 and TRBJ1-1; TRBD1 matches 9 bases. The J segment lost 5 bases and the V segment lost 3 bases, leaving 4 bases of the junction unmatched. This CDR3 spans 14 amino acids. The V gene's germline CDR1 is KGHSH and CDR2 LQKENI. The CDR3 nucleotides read TGTGCCAGCTCACCGGACAGGGGCTCGACTGAAGCTTTCTTT. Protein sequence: CASSPDRGSTEAFF.

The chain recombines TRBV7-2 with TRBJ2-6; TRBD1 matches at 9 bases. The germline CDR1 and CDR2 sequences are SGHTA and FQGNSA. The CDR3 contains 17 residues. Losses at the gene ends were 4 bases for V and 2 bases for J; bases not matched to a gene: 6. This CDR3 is CASSSRTGGTGANVLTF. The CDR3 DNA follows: TGTGCCAGCAGCTCTAGAACAGGGGGCACTGGGGCCAACGTCCTGACTTTC.

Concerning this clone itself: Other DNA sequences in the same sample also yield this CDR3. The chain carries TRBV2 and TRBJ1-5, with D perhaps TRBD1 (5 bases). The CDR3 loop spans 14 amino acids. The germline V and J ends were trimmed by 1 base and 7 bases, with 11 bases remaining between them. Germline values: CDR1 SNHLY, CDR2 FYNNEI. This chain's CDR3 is CASSEGRGQQPQHF. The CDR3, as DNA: TGTGCCAGCAGTGAAGGAAGGGGTCAGCAGCCCCAGCATTTT.

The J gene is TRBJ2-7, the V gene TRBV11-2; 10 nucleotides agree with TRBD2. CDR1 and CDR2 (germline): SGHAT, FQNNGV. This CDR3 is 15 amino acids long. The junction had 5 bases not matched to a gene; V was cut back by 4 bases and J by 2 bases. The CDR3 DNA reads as TGTGCCAGCAGCTACCAACTAGCGGGACCCTACGAGCAGTACTTC. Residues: CASSYQLAGPYEQYF.

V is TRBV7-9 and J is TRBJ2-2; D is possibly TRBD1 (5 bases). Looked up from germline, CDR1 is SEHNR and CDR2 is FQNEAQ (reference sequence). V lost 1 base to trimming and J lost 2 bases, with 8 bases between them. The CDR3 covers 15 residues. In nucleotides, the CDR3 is TGTGCCAGCAGCTTAGGCCAGGGAAACACCGGGGAGCTGTTTTTT. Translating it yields CASSLGQGNTGELFF.

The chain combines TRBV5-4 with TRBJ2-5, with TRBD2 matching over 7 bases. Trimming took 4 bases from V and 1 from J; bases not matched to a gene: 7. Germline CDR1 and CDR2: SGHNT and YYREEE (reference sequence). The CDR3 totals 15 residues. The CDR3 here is CASSPGGGVQETQYF. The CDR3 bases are TGTGCCAGCAGCCCGGGAGGAGGGGTCCAAGAGACCCAGTACTTC.

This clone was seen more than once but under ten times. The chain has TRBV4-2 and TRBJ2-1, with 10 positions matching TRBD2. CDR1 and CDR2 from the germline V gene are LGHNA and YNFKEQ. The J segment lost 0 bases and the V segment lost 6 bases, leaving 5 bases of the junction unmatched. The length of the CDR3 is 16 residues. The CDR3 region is CASSIAGGYSYNEQFF. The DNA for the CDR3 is TGTGCCAGCAGTATAGCGGGGGGTTACTCCTACAATGAGCAGTTCTTC.

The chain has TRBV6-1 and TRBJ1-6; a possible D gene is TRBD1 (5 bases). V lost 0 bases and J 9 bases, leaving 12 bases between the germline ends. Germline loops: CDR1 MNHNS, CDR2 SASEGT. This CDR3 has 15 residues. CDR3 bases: TGTGCCAGCAGTGAAGCGCCGGGGGGTTCTTCACCCCTCCACTTT. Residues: CASSEAPGGSSPLHF.

CDR3 bases: TGTGCCAGCAGCGTAGATTGGGACAGCAATTCACCCCTCCACTTT. Translating it yields CASSVDWDSNSPLHF. V gene TRBV9 combines with J gene TRBJ1-6, with 7 nucleotides matching TRBD1. The CDR3 consists of 15 residues. J lost 7 bases, V lost 0 bases, and 4 bases had no gene match. Looked up from germline, CDR1 is SGDLS and CDR2 is YYNGEE.

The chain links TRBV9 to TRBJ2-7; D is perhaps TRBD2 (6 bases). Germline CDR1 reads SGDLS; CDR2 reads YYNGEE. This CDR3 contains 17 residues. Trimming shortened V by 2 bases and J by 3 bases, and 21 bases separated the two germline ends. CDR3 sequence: CASSVQIGGTPNYEQYF. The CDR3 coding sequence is TGTGCCAGCAGCGTTCAGATTGGAGGGACCCCTAACTACGAGCAGTACTTC.

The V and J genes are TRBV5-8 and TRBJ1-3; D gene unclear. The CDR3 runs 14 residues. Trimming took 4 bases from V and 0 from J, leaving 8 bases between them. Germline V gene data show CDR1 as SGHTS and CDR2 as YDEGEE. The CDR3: CASSLFSSGNTIYF. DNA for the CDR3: TGTGCCAGCAGCCTATTTAGCTCTGGAAACACCATATATTTT.